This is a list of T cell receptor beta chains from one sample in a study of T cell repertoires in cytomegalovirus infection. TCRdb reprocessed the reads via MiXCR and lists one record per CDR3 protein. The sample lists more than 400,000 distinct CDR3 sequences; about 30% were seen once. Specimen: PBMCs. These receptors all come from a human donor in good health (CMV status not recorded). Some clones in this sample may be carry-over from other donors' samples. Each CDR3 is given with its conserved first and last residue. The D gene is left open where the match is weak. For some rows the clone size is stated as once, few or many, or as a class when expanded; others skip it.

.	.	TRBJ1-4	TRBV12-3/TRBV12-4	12	TGTGCCAGCAAGAGAGCCCGGGAAAAACTGTTTTTT	CASKRAREKLFF
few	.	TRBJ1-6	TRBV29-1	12	TGCAGCGTTCGAGTGGCGGATTCACCCCTCCACTTT	CSVRVADSPLHF
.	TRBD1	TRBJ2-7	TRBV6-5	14	TGTGCCAGCAGTTACTCGGGGACAGGCTACGAGCAGTACTTC	CASSYSGTGYEQYF
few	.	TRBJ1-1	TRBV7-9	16	TGTGCCAGCAGCCGAAGGCAGGGGCGGGTAGGCACTGAAGCTTTCTTT	CASSRRQGRVGTEAFF
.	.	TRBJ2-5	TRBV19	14	TGTGCCAGTAGTATTCCCGGGATCCAAGAGACCCAGTACTTC	CASSIPGIQETQYF
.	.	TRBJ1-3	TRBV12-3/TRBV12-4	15	TGTGCCAGCAGTGAAACGGTAGCCTCTGGAAACACCATATATTTT	CASSETVASGNTIYF
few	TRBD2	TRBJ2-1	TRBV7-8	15	TGTGCCAGCAGCGGGCTAGCGGGAGGGTTCAATGAGCAGTTCTTC	CASSGLAGGFNEQFF
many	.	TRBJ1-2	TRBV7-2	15	TGTGCCAGCAGCCCTTCGGGGCAGGGGCCTTATGGCTACACCTTC	CASSPSGQGPYGYTF
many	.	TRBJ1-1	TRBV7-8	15	TGTGCCAGCAGCTTAGCGCAGGGGACGAACACTGAAGCTTTCTTT	CASSLAQGTNTEAFF
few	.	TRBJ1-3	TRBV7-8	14	TGTGCCAGCAGCTTAGAGCGTAGGGGAAACACCATATATTTT	CASSLERRGNTIYF
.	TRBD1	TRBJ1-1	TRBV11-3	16	TGTGCCAGCAGCCTAAACCGAAGGACAGGGGGCACTGAAGCTTTCTTT	CASSLNRRTGGTEAFF
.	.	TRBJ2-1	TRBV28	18	TGTGCCAGCAGTCCCCGGTATGTTTGGGGCAGGAACGACAATGAGCAGTTCTTC	CASSPRYVWGRNDNEQFF
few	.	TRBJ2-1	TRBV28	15	TGTGCCAGCAGTAGCCAGGTGAGGAACTACAATGAGCAGTTCTTC	CASSSQVRNYNEQFF
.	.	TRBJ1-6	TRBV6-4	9	TGTGCCAGCCCCAGGACCCTCCACTTT	CASPRTLHF
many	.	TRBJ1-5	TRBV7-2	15	TGTGCCAGCGCTTTACAGGGTAGGGTCAATCAGCCCCAGCATTTT	CASALQGRVNQPQHF
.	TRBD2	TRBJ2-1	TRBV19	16	TGTGCCAGTAGTAATCTAGCGGGAGGCCAGGACAATGAGCAGTTCTTC	CASSNLAGGQDNEQFF
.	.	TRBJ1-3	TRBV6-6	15	TGTGCCAGCAGGGCCGGACAGCACTCTGGAAACACCATATATTTT	CASRAGQHSGNTIYF
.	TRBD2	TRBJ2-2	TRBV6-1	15	TGTGCCAGCCGGTACGGGAGGGGGGACACCGGGGAGCTGTTTTTT	CASRYGRGDTGELFF
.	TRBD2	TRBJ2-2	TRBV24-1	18	TGTGCCACCAGTGACCCCGGGACTAGCGGGGGGAACACCGGGGAGCTGTTTTTT	CATSDPGTSGGNTGELFF
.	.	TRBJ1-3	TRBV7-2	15	TGTGCCAGCAGCTTCGCTGTAGGTTCTGGAAACACCATATATTTT	CASSFAVGSGNTIYF
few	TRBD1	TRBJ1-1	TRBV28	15	TGTGCCAGCAGTCCCGGGGGGACAGGGTTCACTGAAGCTTTCTTT	CASSPGGTGFTEAFF
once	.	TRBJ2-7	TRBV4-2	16	TGTGCCAGCAGCCAAGATGTCACTAGCTTTTCCTACGAGCAGTACTTC	CASSQDVTSFSYEQYF
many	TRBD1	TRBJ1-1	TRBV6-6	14	TGTGCCAGCAGTAAAACGACAGGGAGAAGTGAAGCTTTCTTT	CASSKTTGRSEAFF
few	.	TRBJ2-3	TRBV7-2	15	TGTGCCAGCAGCGCCGTAATAGGCGGCACAGATACGCAGTATTTT	CASSAVIGGTDTQYF
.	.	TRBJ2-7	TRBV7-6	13	TGTGCCAGCAGCTTAGAATTGCGAGGCGAGCAGTACTTC	CASSLELRGEQYF
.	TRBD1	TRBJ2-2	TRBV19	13	TGTGCCAGTGACAGGGCGGACACCGGGGAGCTGTTTTTT	CASDRADTGELFF
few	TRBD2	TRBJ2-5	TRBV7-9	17	TGTGCCAGCAGCCTCGGTAGTAGCGGGAGGCCTGGAGAGACCCAGTACTTC	CASSLGSSGRPGETQYF
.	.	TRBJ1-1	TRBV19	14	TGTGCCAGTAGTATACAGGGGCGGAACACTGAAGCTTTCTTT	CASSIQGRNTEAFF
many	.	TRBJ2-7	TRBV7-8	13	TGTGCCAGCAGCTTAGGGACGATAACCGAGCAGTACTTC	CASSLGTITEQYF
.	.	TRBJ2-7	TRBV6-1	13	TGTGCCAGCAGCCTCACGGGGGCGGCTTTACGGTACTTC	CASSLTGAALRYF
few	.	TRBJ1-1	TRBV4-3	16	TGCGCCAGCAGCCAAGATCTTGCAGCCGGGAACACTGAAGCTTTCTTT	CASSQDLAAGNTEAFF
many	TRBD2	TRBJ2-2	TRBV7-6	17	TGTGCCAGCAGCTTACAGACTAGCGGGAGGAACGCCGGGGAGCTGTTTTTT	CASSLQTSGRNAGELFF
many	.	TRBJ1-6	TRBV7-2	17	TGTGCCAGCAGCTTGGGTTTGAGGGTCAGGGCCAATTCACCCCTCCACTTT	CASSLGLRVRANSPLHF
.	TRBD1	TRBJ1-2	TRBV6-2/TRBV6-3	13	TGTGCCAGCAGCACCAGGGGGGACTATGGCTACACCTTC	CASSTRGDYGYTF
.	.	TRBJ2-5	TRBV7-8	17	TGTGCCAGCAGCTTCAGGGTACCCAACCAGTACCAAGAGACCCAGTACTTC	CASSFRVPNQYQETQYF
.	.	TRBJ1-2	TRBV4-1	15	TGCGCCAGCAGCACGGGACAATTTCTAACTATGGGCTACACCTTC	CASSTGQFLTMGYTF
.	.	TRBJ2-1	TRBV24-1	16	TGTGCCACCAGTGCGGTTGGGCAACGCTCCTACAATGAGCAGTTCTTC	CATSAVGQRSYNEQFF
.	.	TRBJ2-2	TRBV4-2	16	TGTGCCAGCAGCCAAGAGCCTAGCGCAAACACCGGGGAGCTGTTTTTT	CASSQEPSANTGELFF
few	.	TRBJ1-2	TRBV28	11	TGTGCCAGCAGTTTTCAATATGGCTACACCTTC	CASSFQYGYTF
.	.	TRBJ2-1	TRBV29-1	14	TGCAGCGTTGGTACGGCGGCCCTGGGAGGTGAGCAGTTCTTC	CSVGTAALGGEQFF
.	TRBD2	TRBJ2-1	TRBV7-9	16	TGTGCCAGCAGCCCCTTGACTAGCGGGGTTTTAGATGAGCAGTTCTTC	CASSPLTSGVLDEQFF
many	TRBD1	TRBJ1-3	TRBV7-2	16	TGTGCCAGCAGCCAAAGACGGACAGGGCAAGGAAACACCATATATTTT	CASSQRRTGQGNTIYF
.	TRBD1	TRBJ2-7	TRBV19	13	TGTGCCAGTACCAGCCGACAGGGCTACGAGCAGTACTTC	CASTSRQGYEQYF
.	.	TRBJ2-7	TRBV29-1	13	TGCAGCGCTACCCCGGGTGTCTACAACGAGCAGTACTTC	CSATPGVYNEQYF
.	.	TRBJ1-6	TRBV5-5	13	TGTGCCAGCAGCCGAGTGGGGCCCTCACCCCTCCACTTT	CASSRVGPSPLHF
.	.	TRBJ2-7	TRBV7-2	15	TGTGCCAGCAGCGTTGGGCCGGACAGAAACTACGAGCAGTACTTC	CASSVGPDRNYEQYF
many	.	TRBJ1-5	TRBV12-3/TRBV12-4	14	TGTGCCAGCAGTTTAACAGCTACCAATCAGCCCCAGCATTTT	CASSLTATNQPQHF
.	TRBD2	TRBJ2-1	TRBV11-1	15	TGTGCCAGCAACACTAGACGGGGGGGAGTAGATGAGCAGTTCTTC	CASNTRRGGVDEQFF
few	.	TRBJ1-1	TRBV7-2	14	TGTGCCAGCTCCTATCGACGGGGAAACACTGAAGCTTTCTTT	CASSYRRGNTEAFF
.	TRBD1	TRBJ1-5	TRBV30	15	TGTGCCTGGAGTGCCGGGACAGGGTGGAGAGGGGCCCAGCATTTT	CAWSAGTGWRGAQHF
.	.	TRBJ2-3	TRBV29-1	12	TGCAGCGTTGAAGAAGGTCCTGATACGCAGTATTTT	CSVEEGPDTQYF
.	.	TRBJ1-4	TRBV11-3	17	TGTGCCAGCAGCCCTCATTGGGCAGAAGCAACTAATGAAAAACTGTTTTTT	CASSPHWAEATNEKLFF
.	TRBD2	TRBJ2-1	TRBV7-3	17	TGTGCCAGCAGCCCCTTCGTAGCGGGAGGGCGTTACAATGAGCAGTTCTTC	CASSPFVAGGRYNEQFF